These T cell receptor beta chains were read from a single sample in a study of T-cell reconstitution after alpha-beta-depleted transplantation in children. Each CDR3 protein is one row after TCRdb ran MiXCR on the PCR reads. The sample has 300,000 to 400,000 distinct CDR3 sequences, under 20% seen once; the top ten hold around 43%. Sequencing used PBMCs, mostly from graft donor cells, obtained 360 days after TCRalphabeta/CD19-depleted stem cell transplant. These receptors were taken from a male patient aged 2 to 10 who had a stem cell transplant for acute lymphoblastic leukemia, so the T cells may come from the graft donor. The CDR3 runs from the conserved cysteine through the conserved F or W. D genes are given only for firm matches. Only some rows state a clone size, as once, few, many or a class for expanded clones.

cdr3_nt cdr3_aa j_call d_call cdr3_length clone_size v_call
TGTGCCAGCAGTTTCCCGGAAAGCAATGAGCAGTTCTTC CASSFPESNEQFF TRBJ2-1 . 13 few TRBV28
TGTGCCACCAGCGGGACAGGGCGGAACACCGGGGAGCTGTTTTTT CATSGTGRNTGELFF TRBJ2-2 TRBD1 15 few TRBV24-1
TGCAGCGTCGGACTAGCCGGCACAGATACGCAGTATTTT CSVGLAGTDTQYF TRBJ2-3 TRBD2 13 few TRBV29-1
TGTGCCAGCAGTTACTCGACGGCGGGCCCGTCGGCTGGGGCCAACGTCCTGACTTTC CASSYSTAGPSAGANVLTF TRBJ2-6 . 19 . TRBV6-5
TGTGCCAGCAGCCAAGTATATTGGTATCGCACCGGGGAGCTGTTTTTT CASSQVYWYRTGELFF TRBJ2-2 . 16 few TRBV3-1
TGCAGCGTTCTTGGACGGATGATCACAGATACGCAGTATTTT CSVLGRMITDTQYF TRBJ2-3 . 14 . TRBV29-1
TGTGCCATCAGCAGAGATGGAGTAGCAGCTAGCACAGATACGCAGTATTTT CAISRDGVAASTDTQYF TRBJ2-3 . 17 . TRBV15
TGTGCCAGCAGCTTAGAGCGAAACACCATATATTTT CASSLERNTIYF TRBJ1-3 . 12 . TRBV7-2
TGTGCCAGCAGCTTAGCTGCCAGGAGCTACGAGCAGTACTTC CASSLAARSYEQYF TRBJ2-7 . 14 . TRBV7-2
TGTGCCAGCAGTAGGGTCCCATTCGCTAGCGGGATCCCAGATACGCAGTATTTT CASSRVPFASGIPDTQYF TRBJ2-3 TRBD2 18 few TRBV12-3/TRBV12-4
TGTGCCAGCAGTTACGAGGGCTACAATGAGCAGTTCTTC CASSYEGYNEQFF TRBJ2-1 . 13 . TRBV6-6
TGCGCCAGCAGCCAAGGGAGGACTAGCGGGATAGCCAAAAACATTCAGTACTTC CASSQGRTSGIAKNIQYF TRBJ2-4 TRBD2 18 . TRBV4-1
TGTGCCAGCAGTTTCAAGAGGGAGACCCAGTACTTC CASSFKRETQYF TRBJ2-5 . 12 . TRBV12-3/TRBV12-4
TGTGCCAGCAGCCACCCCACTAGCGTGGGAGTTCGGACCGGGGAGCTGTTTTTT CASSHPTSVGVRTGELFF TRBJ2-2 TRBD2 18 few TRBV4-2
TGTGCCAGCAGTGAAGGAGGCAGTAAAGAGACCCAGTACTTC CASSEGGSKETQYF TRBJ2-5 . 14 few TRBV25-1
TGCGCCAGCAGCCAAGGCCGCGGGACCTATCAGCCCCAGCATTTT CASSQGRGTYQPQHF TRBJ1-5 . 15 . TRBV4-3
TGTGCCAGCAGTTCCTTCGGTCGGTCTGGAAACACCATATATTTT CASSSFGRSGNTIYF TRBJ1-3 . 15 few TRBV6-5
TGCAGCGTCACCCTGGGGATAGCGGGAGGCTTCAATGAGCAGTTCTTC CSVTLGIAGGFNEQFF TRBJ2-1 TRBD2 16 few TRBV29-1
TGTGCCACCAGCAGAGATGTCGGGACAGTAGCAAACACCATATATTTT CATSRDVGTVANTIYF TRBJ1-3 TRBD1 16 . TRBV15
TGTGCCAGCAGTCCCTCGTCCTACGAGCAGTACTTC CASSPSSYEQYF TRBJ2-7 . 12 many TRBV28
TGTGCCACCACGCCCACCACCCAGGGACCGAGAAAGGAGACCCAGTACTTC CATTPTTQGPRKETQYF TRBJ2-5 . 17 . TRBV10-3
TGCAGCGTTGAATATGGGACAGGCAATGAGCAGTTCTTC CSVEYGTGNEQFF TRBJ2-1 TRBD1 13 . TRBV29-1
TGTGCCAGCAGCGTTCAAGGGGGCCGGTTTTACACCGGGGAGCTGTTTTTT CASSVQGGRFYTGELFF TRBJ2-2 TRBD1 17 few TRBV3-1
TGTGCCAGCAGTTACCCCCGGCAGGGCGTAAACACTGAAGCTTTCTTT CASSYPRQGVNTEAFF TRBJ1-1 . 16 . TRBV6-5
TGCAGTGCTAGAGATTGGGGAGAGACCCAGTACTTC CSARDWGETQYF TRBJ2-5 . 12 many TRBV20-1
TGTGCCAGCAGCCAAGATAGAGGAGGGAATGAGAATTCACCCCTCCACTTT CASSQDRGGNENSPLHF TRBJ1-6 . 17 . TRBV4-2
TGCGCCAGCAGCCCGGGACAGCCATTCGGAGATACGCAGTATTTT CASSPGQPFGDTQYF TRBJ2-3 TRBD1 15 few TRBV5-1